These 28 T cell receptor beta chains share one sample of origin, sequenced in a study of CD8 T cells in Susac syndrome. The RNA, roughly 0.45 to 1 ug, was put through reverse transcription using random hexamers. TCRdb re-called the immunoSEQ multiplex PCR reads with MiXCR, one entry per CDR3 protein. The sample records about 150,000 distinct CDR3 sequences, 95% being singletons. Source material: CD8+ T cells from PBMCs. The receptors were sampled from a human donor with Susac syndrome.

The genes are TRBV7-9 and TRBJ2-3, with D maybe TRBD1 (6 bases). CDR3 length: 17 amino acids. Trimming took 5 bases from V and 1 from J, leaving 19 bases between them. Germline-derived CDR1 and CDR2 are SEHNR and FQNEAQ (reference sequence). CDR3 residues: CASSLKHYRAGTDTQYF. The CDR3 region has the DNA TGTGCCAGCAGCCTAAAGCATTACAGGGCGGGCACAGATACGCAGTATTTT.

The chain has TRBV29-1 and TRBJ1-2; tentative D call: TRBD1 (6 bases). V lost 7 bases and J 0 bases, leaving 15 bases between the germline ends. The CDR3 is 14 residues long. Germline V lookup: CDR1 SQVTM, CDR2 ANQGSEA. The DNA of the CDR3 is TGCAGCGCCGGTGATGGGGGGCCTAACTATGGCTACACCTTC. Protein product: CSAGDGGPNYGYTF.

This sequence joins TRBV24-1 and TRBJ2-1; 9 bases agree with TRBD2. The CDR3 loop spans 16 amino acids. The junction had 4 bases not matched to a gene; V was cut back by 0 bases and J by 5 bases. Germline V gene data show CDR1 as KGHDR and CDR2 as SFDVKD. This chain's CDR3 is CATSDLDLAGHNEQFF. The CDR3 nucleotides are TGTGCCACCAGTGATTTGGACCTAGCGGGACACAATGAGCAGTTCTTC.

The chain employs TRBV30 and TRBJ1-2; D remains ambiguous. Trimming stripped 0 bases from V and 6 bases from J, with 17 bases between. This CDR3 region has 15 residues. Germline CDR1 reads GTSNPN; CDR2 reads SVGIG (reference sequence). The CDR3 here is CAWSVPANGLDGYTF. The CDR3 DNA reads TGTGCCTGGAGTGTTCCCGCAAACGGACTCGATGGCTACACCTTC.

J is TRBJ2-7 and V is TRBV4-1; TRBD2 might be the D (6 bases). V was clipped by 0 bases and J by 1 base, with 19 bases between them. Per the germline V gene, CDR1 is MGHRA and CDR2 is YSYEKL. This CDR3 comprises 18 residues. For the CDR3, the DNA is TGCGCCAGCAGCCAAGAGTTGCGCGGGACGCCTCTATCCTACGAGCAGTACTTC. Translating it yields CASSQELRGTPLSYEQYF.

This chain connects TRBV12-5 to TRBJ2-7; TRBD1 aligns across 7 bases. Germline trimming cut 5 bases from V and 3 bases from J; bases unmatched to any gene: 1. CDR1 and CDR2 (germline): LGHNT, FRNRAP. This CDR3 region has 12 residues. The CDR3 DNA follows: TGTGCTAGTGGTCGGACAGGCTACGAGCAGTACTTC. It codes for CASGRTGYEQYF.

The gene calls are TRBV2 and TRBJ2-1, with 7 bases that match TRBD2. The CDR3 loop spans 17 amino acids. Germline V gene lookup returns CDR1 SNHLY and CDR2 FYNNEI. Unmatched junction bases numbered 9, after V lost 4 bases and J lost 0 bases. CDR3 amino acids: CASSAQRGGASYNEQFF. The CDR3 coding sequence is TGTGCCAGCAGTGCACAGCGGGGAGGGGCCTCCTACAATGAGCAGTTCTTC. The full variable domain, completed using reference TRBV2 and TRBJ2-1, is EPEVTQTPSHQVTQMGQEVILRCVPISNHLYFYWYRQILGQKVEFLVSFYNNEISEKSEIFDDQFSVERPDGSNFTLKIRSTKLEDSAMYFCASSAQRGGASYNEQFFGPGTRLTVL.

This chain joins TRBV15 and TRBJ2-5; D may be TRBD2 (6 bases). This CDR3 spans 14 amino acids. CDR1 is LNHNV and CDR2 is YYDKDF in the germline V gene (reference sequence). V was pared by 1 base and J by 9 bases, with 15 bases between. The CDR3 loop is CATSRGAGMEAQYF. The CDR3 DNA reads as TGTGCCACCAGCAGAGGGGCGGGGATGGAGGCCCAGTACTTC.

This chain links TRBV9 with TRBJ1-1; D might be TRBD1 (6 bases). This CDR3 is built from 14 residues. Trimming left V 3 bases short and J 5 bases short, with 14 bases between. Germline CDR1 is SGDLS and CDR2 is YYNGEE. The CDR3 is CASSAPDRGTEAFF. CDR3 nucleotide sequence: TGTGCCAGCAGCGCCCCGGATAGGGGGACTGAAGCTTTCTTT.

This clonotype is a singleton in its sample. The V call is TRBV12-3 or TRBV12-4, the J call TRBJ2-1; D is possibly TRBD2 (6 bases). Trimming removed 8 bases from V and 7 bases from J, with 15 bases in between. The CDR3 spans 13 residues. CDR3: CASYVGSLNEQFF. The DNA for the CDR3 is TGTGCCAGCTATGTCGGGAGCCTGAATGAGCAGTTCTTC.

This chain connects TRBV5-1 to TRBJ1-1; 7 nucleotides match TRBD1. The CDR3 is 14 amino acids. Looked up from germline, CDR1 is SGHRS and CDR2 is YFSETQ. Trimming took 2 bases from V and 4 from J; bases not matched to a gene: 5. The CDR3 DNA reads as TGCGCCAGCAGCTTAGAACAGGGGAGCACTGAAGCTTTCTTT. This encodes CASSLEQGSTEAFF.

The V gene is TRBV7-9, the J gene TRBJ2-3, with D unresolved. The V end lost 0 bases, the J end lost 4 bases, and 8 bases lay between the germline ends. From germline, CDR1 is SEHNR and CDR2 FQNEAQ (reference sequence). The CDR3 sequence is 14 residues long. The CDR3: CASSLAGNADTQYF. The DNA of the CDR3 is TGTGCCAGCAGCTTAGCAGGGAACGCAGATACGCAGTATTTT.

The J gene is TRBJ2-1, the V gene TRBV28; weak D call: TRBD1 (5 bases). Looked up from germline, CDR1 is MDHEN and CDR2 is SYDVKM. V was trimmed by 5 bases and J by 0 bases, leaving 14 bases between them. This CDR3 has 16 residues. The CDR3 loop is CASSRIGESSYNEQFF. The CDR3 nucleotides read TGTGCCAGCAGTCGCATAGGGGAAAGCTCCTACAATGAGCAGTTCTTC.

The chain joins TRBV11-3 to TRBJ2-1; TRBD2 matches at 9 bases. The CDR3 sequence is 15 residues long. V shed 1 base and J 8 bases; nucleotides not matched to a gene: 6. Per germline, CDR1 SGHNT and CDR2 YENEEA. CDR3 sequence reads: CASSLVETSGYEQFF. Written as DNA, the CDR3 is TGTGCCAGCAGCTTAGTGGAAACTAGCGGGTATGAGCAGTTCTTC.

This clonotype was counted a single time. The chain joins TRBV28 to TRBJ1-2, with a tentative D call TRBD1 (5 bases). Looked up from germline, CDR1 is MDHEN and CDR2 is SYDVKM. Deletions cut 5 bases from V and 1 base from J, with 11 bases between. This CDR3 has 14 amino acids. This CDR3 is CASSPLTDNYGYTF. The CDR3 DNA follows: TGTGCCAGCAGTCCTCTGACAGATAACTATGGCTACACCTTC.

The gene calls are TRBV5-1 and TRBJ2-7, with no clear D. Germline V CDR1 and CDR2: SGHRS, YFSETQ. Deletions cut 6 bases from V and 3 bases from J, with 13 bases between. CDR3 length: 13 amino acids. The CDR3 nucleotides are TGCGCCAGCACCCCCTTGGATCGCTACGAGCAGTACTTC. Amino acid sequence: CASTPLDRYEQYF.

This sequence joins TRBV3-1 and TRBJ2-1; 9 bases are a match to TRBD2. Germline V lookup: CDR1 LGHDT, CDR2 YNNKEL (reference sequence). J was trimmed by 9 bases and V by 1 base; bases with no gene match: 4. The CDR3 has 14 amino acids. The CDR3, as DNA: TGTGCCAGCAGCCAAGCTAGCGGGATAGGTGAGCAGTTCTTC. This sequence encodes CASSQASGIGEQFF.

The chain combines TRBV7-9 with TRBJ2-1; 9 nucleotides match TRBD2. Germline values: CDR1 SEHNR, CDR2 FQNEAQ (reference sequence). V lost 0 bases to trimming and J lost 4 bases; unmatched junction nucleotides: 7. CDR3 length: 17 amino acids. CDR3 sequence reads: CASSLAVSSGDYNEQFF. For the CDR3, the DNA is TGTGCCAGCAGCTTAGCGGTGTCTAGCGGGGATTACAATGAGCAGTTCTTC.

V is TRBV12-3 or TRBV12-4 and J is TRBJ2-5, with D perhaps TRBD1 (7 bases). The CDR3 spans 15 residues. V lost 3 bases, J lost 5 bases, and 16 bases lay in between. The CDR3 coding sequence is TGTGCCAGCAGTTTGGGGCGGGCAGGGGGGGAGACCCAGTACTTC. It encodes CASSLGRAGGETQYF.

The rearrangement uses TRBV7-3 and TRBJ2-1; 7 positions match TRBD2. The length of the CDR3 is 13 residues. V was pared by 3 bases and J by 8 bases, with 4 bases of the junction left unmatched. Germline V gene data show CDR1 as SGHTA and CDR2 as FQGTGA. The chain's CDR3 is CASSLTGRDEQFF. The CDR3 DNA follows: TGTGCCAGCAGCTTGACGGGGAGGGATGAGCAGTTCTTC.

The chain joins TRBV13 to TRBJ2-7; 9 bases fit TRBD2. With V trimmed by 6 bases and J by 7 bases, 16 bases remained unmatched. Germline V gene data show CDR1 as PRHDT and CDR2 as FYEKMQ (reference sequence). The CDR3 runs 16 residues. CDR3 nucleotide sequence: TGTGCCAGCAGAATGGCCGGCGGGAGGGACACGGAGGAGCAGTACTTC. Residues: CASRMAGGRDTEEQYF.

The chain joins TRBV12-3 or TRBV12-4 to TRBJ2-7, with 7 bases that match TRBD1. V lost 6 bases, J lost 0 bases, and 5 bases stayed unmatched. CDR3 length: 14 amino acids. The CDR3 nucleotides are TGTGCCAGCAGGGGGACAGAGAGCTCCTACGAGCAGTACTTC. Its protein product is CASRGTESSYEQYF.

V gene TRBV27 combines with J gene TRBJ2-7, with TRBD2 matching over 7 bases. Germline CDR1 and CDR2: MNHEY and SMNVEV (reference sequence). This CDR3 comprises 13 residues. The trim removed 10 bases at V and 7 bases at J, leaving 13 bases unmatched. The CDR3 loop reads CATSRTTGGEQYF. DNA of the CDR3: TGTGCCACCTCGCGGACGACGGGGGGTGAGCAGTACTTC.

This chain links TRBV4-1 with TRBJ1-2; tentative D call: TRBD1 (5 bases). Germline CDR1 is MGHRA and CDR2 is YSYEKL. Trimming pared 4 bases from V and 4 bases from J, leaving 16 bases between. This CDR3 contains 15 residues. The CDR3 DNA reads as TGCGCCAGCAGCCCCCCGGGGGGGGTTAGCTATGGCTACACCTTC. This gives the protein CASSPPGGVSYGYTF.

The J gene is TRBJ1-1, the V gene TRBV27, with TRBD1 matching 7 bases. V lost 5 bases and J lost 9; bases outside the gene matches: 9. The CDR3 consists of 13 residues. Germline CDR1 MNHEY, CDR2 SMNVEV (reference sequence). This CDR3 reads CASSEGTDLKAFF. DNA for the CDR3: TGTGCCAGCAGTGAGGGGACAGACCTGAAAGCTTTCTTT.

This chain links TRBV6-5 with TRBJ1-2; the D gene is possibly TRBD1 (6 bases). V gave up 5 bases and J gave up 13 bases, with 17 bases separating them. Germline-derived CDR1 and CDR2 are MNHEY and SVGAGI. This CDR3 contains 12 residues. CDR3 in amino acids: CASSTVGHLGTF. CDR3 nucleotides: TGTGCCAGCAGTACTGTGGGACATCTCGGCACCTTC.

This chain uses TRBV6-5 with TRBJ1-4, with 7 bases identical to TRBD1. This CDR3 contains 15 residues. Germline V gene lookup returns CDR1 MNHEY and CDR2 SVGAGI. Germline trimming cut 7 bases from V and 6 bases from J; bases unmatched to any gene: 11. The CDR3 is CASTGSGQAYEKLFF. The CDR3 nucleotides read TGTGCCAGCACGGGTAGTGGACAGGCGTATGAAAAACTGTTTTTT.

Only one count was recorded for this clonotype. The CDR3 DNA reads as TGTGCCAGCAGCGCTGGTAGGGGCTCTGGGGCCAACGTCCTGACTTTC. Its protein product is CASSAGRGSGANVLTF. The chain carries TRBV3-1 and TRBJ2-6, with D possibly being TRBD1 (5 bases). Germline V gene lookup returns CDR1 LGHDT and CDR2 YNNKEL (reference sequence). This CDR3 comprises 16 residues. Trimming stripped 5 bases from V and 0 bases from J, with 11 bases between.